This TCR beta chain was captured by sequencing in a study of T cell clusters in autoimmune cytopenias (dated by TCRdb to the late 2010s). With respect to the entire study: Among healthy donor controls, the mean age was about 55 years, the median age was around 61 years, and about 50% of the roughly 40 were female. The goal of the study was to determine whether autoimmune cytopenia patients have a disease-specific immune repertoire signature that could serve as a blood-based biomarker. Repertoires from autoimmune hepatitis patients were compared with those of about two dozen healthy donors matched for age and sex. In autoimmune cytopenia patients, peripheral blood TRB and IGH repertoires were sequenced during active disease and over treatment follow-up, together with healthy, CLL and autoimmune hepatitis controls. For primary cytopenia, the controls were 25 age-matched healthy donors, and for secondary cytopenia, the controls were about 13 age-matched CLL patients. A median TRB sequencing depth of 51,575 reads per sample was reached, and a median of roughly 2,500 distinct TRB clonotypes per sample was obtained.

The paper as a whole reports these results and caveats: Compared with active autoimmune hepatitis patients, healthy donors had almost three times as many exclusive TRB clusters, a finding consistent with an autoimmunity-wide signature. In the comparison of secondary cytopenia with CLL, the cluster-lack signature was not observed, apparently because the dominant lymphoma-associated repertoire masked the signature. The T cell clusters were defined in silico only, and their functional role remained to be validated experimentally. GLIPH suggested that primary autoimmune cytopenia patients lacked physiological T cell clusters: 45 to 60 clusters were exclusive to healthy donors versus fewer than 20 exclusive to patients. TRB repertoire shifts, with less even repertoires in secondary cytopenia and CLL, mostly reflected lymphoma bias rather than autoimmunity.

The germline V gene sets CDR1 to SGHDN and CDR2 to FVKESK. Its CDR3 holds 14 amino acids, cysteine through phenylalanine. No DNA was logged. TRB amplification used roughly 270 ng of peripheral blood genomic DNA, tens of thousands of genome equivalents, per sample. Points on this clonotype: The target of this receptor is not known.

TRB rearrangements were amplified by multiplex PCR following a touch-down protocol, with the TRB-A and TRB-B primer pools mixed in one tube. Illumina adapters and sample indices were added to the amplicons through two consecutive PCR reactions using Phusion HS II polymerase. Amplicons were gel-purified with the NucleoSpin Gel and PCR Clean-up kit, then quantified by Qubit and quality-checked on an Agilent 2100 Bioanalyzer. Sequencing of the libraries was performed on an Illumina MiSeq with 600-cycle, single-indexed, paired-end runs. Regarding the original processing steps: Alignment and assembly of TRB reads were performed with MiXCR version 2.1.12 and the default MiXCR reference library. A clone was defined by each unique CDR3 nucleotide sequence, and the analysis included only productive sequences with two or more reads. Alpha-parameterized diversity profiles (alpha 0 to 5), including the Shannon (alpha 1) and Simpson (alpha 2) indices, were computed with an R script to assess repertoire diversity. Combinatorial TRB VJ usage was computed with the tcR package and compared between cohorts by principal component analysis with ade4. GLIPH was used to cluster TCRbeta CDR3s in pairs of cohorts matched for age and read depth, and a Wilcoxon test was used to compare cluster frequencies. Following TCRdb reprocessing, every CDR3 protein sequence forms one entry, and DNA is not provided. These V and J calls derive from TCRdb rather than the authors' analysis. This sample's listing comprises 5,000 to 6,500 distinct CDR3 sequences. 2.5% to 3% of the sample comes from the top ten.

Separately, the same data were catalogued under a study of T cell repertoires in aging, cancer and after chemotherapy. The second study's paper adds: Six donor age groups were covered, ranging from 30 or younger up to 70 or older, and each group contained at least three individuals. TCR repertoires from healthy donor controls were recorded over periods of several months to years and showed clear clonal overlap between repeated samplings. The full dataset contained several million TCR reads. Significantly lower blood TCR diversity and higher clonality were observed in untreated patients with hematological or solid cancers than in age-matched healthy donors. In healthy donors, the drop in TCR diversity with age came mainly from a loss of richness, whereas in cancer patients a loss of evenness also played a part. In both cancer cohorts, median generation probability rose over the chemotherapy interval, which suggests that the repertoire was reconstituted through rebound thymic output. The authors noted that the repertoire data do not allow conclusions about immunological memory after chemotherapy. Peripheral blood TCR beta repertoires from healthy donors and cancer patients were profiled to examine immunoaging and T cell reconstitution after chemotherapy. The cohort comprised 220 or so cancer patients, more than 90 with hematological and approximately 120 with solid cancers, plus 95 healthy donors as a reference group. Processing of the TRB sequences was carried out with MiXCR versions 2.12 and 3.0.5. Shannon diversity, evenness, clonality (one minus evenness), and alpha-parameterized diversity profiles from alpha 0 to 5 were included as repertoire metrics. The IGoR algorithm was used to calculate generation probabilities for clones in the paired samples taken before and after chemotherapy.

Sequencing was carried out using peripheral blood. The chain employs TRBV14 and TRBJ2-7. The sequence came from a human donor in good health. The CDR3 corresponds to CASSQPDNSYEQYF.